This entry is about one TCR beta chain. This sample stems from a study of T cell changes during pregnancy in multiple sclerosis. Measured with immunoSEQ multiplex PCR; TCRdb has only the in-frame clones, and not every one. The top ten clones hold 3.5% of a sample with over 30,000 clones, around nine tenths of them seen once. V shed 6 bases, J shed 0 bases, and the junction held 6 bases outside the gene matches. The germline V gene encodes CDR1 MRHNA and CDR2 SNTAGT. The CDR3 is made up of 15 amino acids. The sequencing here drew on CD8+ T cells from peripheral blood mononuclear cells, taken in the third trimester of pregnancy. The clonotype was recovered from a female donor with multiple sclerosis, enrolled in a pregnancy study. V and J are TRBV6-4 and TRBJ1-2; 8 bases fit TRBD1. CDR3 in amino acids: CASSVGQGPNYGYTF. The CDR3 coding sequence is TGTGCCAGCAGCGTCGGACAGGGACCTAACTATGGCTACACCTTC.